Each of the 23 T cell receptor beta chains below was sequenced from the same sample in a study of blood T cell repertoires in COVID-19. Some clones are missing from TCRdb's copy, which holds only in-frame ones; the method was immunoSEQ multiplex PCR. The sample carries about 98,000 clones, about 85% recorded once. The sequencing input was peripheral blood. Source of these receptors: a woman aged 50 to 60 with COVID-19, enrolled during active disease.

The chain uses TRBV28 and TRBJ1-5, with D possibly TRBD1 on 5 matching bases. V lost 5 bases, J lost 0 bases, and 8 bases lay in between. There are 14 residues in the CDR3. Germline CDR1 reads MDHEN; CDR2 reads SYDVKM. CDR3 nucleotides: TGTGCCAGCAGTCGACAGCTTAGCAATCAGCCCCAGCATTTT. Translation gives CASSRQLSNQPQHF.

The genes are TRBV24-1 and TRBJ2-3, with 13 positions matching TRBD2. CDR1 is KGHDR and CDR2 is SFDVKD in the germline V gene. This CDR3 spans 14 amino acids. Trimming at V came to 6 bases and at J to 7 bases, leaving 3 bases not matched to a gene. CDR3: CATSSGLAGNTQYF. The CDR3 bases are TGTGCCACCAGTTCGGGACTAGCGGGAAATACGCAGTATTTT.

This clone was counted between two and nine times. This chain connects TRBV7-2 to TRBJ2-5; the match to TRBD2 covers 11 bases. The CDR3 sequence is 18 residues long. Looked up from germline, CDR1 is SGHTA and CDR2 is FQGNSA. The V segment lost 0 bases and the J segment 5 bases; nucleotides outside the gene matches: 11. Here the CDR3 DNA reads TGTGCCAGCAGCTTAGCGGGATTAGCGGGGGGGCGAAGGGAGACCCAGTACTTC. Translating gives CASSLAGLAGGRRETQYF.

The chain carries TRBV29-1 and TRBJ1-1, with 8 bases lining up with TRBD1. CDR1 SQVTM and CDR2 ANQGSEA come from the germline V gene. With V trimmed by 7 bases and J by 1 base, 5 bases remained unmatched. This CDR3 region has 13 residues. The CDR3 sequence is CSAGQGPNTEAFF. The CDR3 bases are TGCAGCGCCGGACAGGGACCGAACACTGAAGCTTTCTTT. The variable domain in full, completed from reference TRBV29-1 and TRBJ1-1, reads SAVISQKPSRDICQRGTSLTIQCQVDSQVTMMFWYRQQPGQSLTLIATANQGSEATYESGFVIDKFPISRPNLTFSTLTVSNMSPEDSSIYLCSAGQGPNTEAFFGQGTRLTVV.

This clone was recorded once. This rearrangement joins TRBV20-1 to TRBJ2-7, with 10 bases lining up with TRBD2. The CDR3 extends over 13 amino acids. V lost 3 bases to trimming and J lost 2 bases; unmatched junction nucleotides: 1. The V gene's germline CDR1 is DFQATT and CDR2 SNEGSKA (reference sequence). The CDR3 here is CSASLAGAYEQYF. The CDR3 nucleotides are TGCAGTGCTAGTCTAGCGGGGGCCTACGAGCAGTACTTC.

The chain employs TRBV7-9 and TRBJ2-2; TRBD2 matches at 15 bases. The germline gives CDR1 SEHNR, CDR2 FQNEAQ (reference sequence). The CDR3 totals 16 residues. V lost 7 bases to trimming and J lost 6 bases; unmatched junction nucleotides: 6. CDR3 sequence (DNA): TGTGCCAGCAACAAAGGACTAGCGGGGGGGCCCGGGGAGCTGTTTTTT. Translating it yields CASNKGLAGGPGELFF.

This chain links TRBV12-5 with TRBJ2-3; 9 bases line up with TRBD2. CDR3 length: 16 residues. Germline V CDR1 and CDR2: LGHNT, FRNRAP. Germline trimming cut 7 bases from V and 0 bases from J; bases unmatched to any gene: 8. The CDR3 loop is CASVRSGGLSTDTQYF. CDR3 bases: TGTGCTAGTGTTCGAAGCGGGGGGCTGAGCACAGATACGCAGTATTTT. Looking up the rest from reference TRBV12-5 and TRBJ2-3 gives the full variable domain: DARVTQTPRHKVTEMGQEVTMRCQPILGHNTVFWYRQTMMQGLELLAYFRNRAPLDDSGMPKDRFSAEMPDATLATLKIQPSEPRDSAVYFCASVRSGGLSTDTQYFGPGTRLTVL.

This chain joins TRBV28 and TRBJ2-5; D possibly corresponds to TRBD1 (6 bases). This CDR3 has 13 amino acids. V was cut by 6 bases and J by 5 bases, with 13 bases left in between. Germline V CDR1 and CDR2: MDHEN, SYDVKM. DNA of the CDR3: TGTGCCAGCAGGCAGGGGCGGATGGAGACCCAGTACTTC. It yields the protein CASRQGRMETQYF.

The V and J genes are TRBV9 and TRBJ2-1; the D gene is possibly TRBD2 (5 bases). This CDR3 has 15 residues. The V end lost 3 bases, the J end lost 8 bases, and 18 bases lay between the germline ends. Germline V gives CDR1 SGDLS, CDR2 YYNGEE. The CDR3 coding sequence is TGTGCCAGCAGCGGCGGGTTTGCAGGCCTCTATGAGCAGTTCTTC. It specifies CASSGGFAGLYEQFF. Filled out from reference TRBV9 and TRBJ2-1, the complete variable domain reads DSGVTQTPKHLITATGQRVTLRCSPRSGDLSVYWYQQSLDQGLQFLIQYYNGEERAKGNILERFSAQQFPDLHSELNLSSLELGDSALYFCASSGGFAGLYEQFFGPGTRLTVL.

The CDR3 DNA sequence: TGTGCCAGCAGCATGGGACAGCCCTCTGGGGCCAACGTCCTGACTTTC. It encodes CASSMGQPSGANVLTF. The chain is built from TRBV5-4 and TRBJ2-6, with 7 bases lining up with TRBD1. Germline assignment: CDR1 SGHNT and CDR2 YYREEE (reference sequence). Trimming removed 4 bases from V and 0 bases from J; junction bases left unmatched: 4. The CDR3 is 16 residues long.

This chain joins TRBV7-8 and TRBJ1-2; the match to TRBD1 covers 8 bases. Per germline, CDR1 SGHVS and CDR2 FQNEAQ. V shed 0 bases, J shed 3 bases, and the junction held 6 bases outside the gene matches. The CDR3 runs 16 residues. The CDR3, as DNA: TGTGCCAGCAGCTTAGCTAGGACAGGGAACTACTATGGCTACACCTTC. Encoded protein: CASSLARTGNYYGYTF.

V gene TRBV3-1 (or the pseudogene TRBV3-2) combines with J gene TRBJ2-3; possible D gene TRBD2, 6 bases. This CDR3 spans 15 amino acids. In germline, CDR1 is LGHDT, CDR2 YNNKEL (reference sequence). V lost 1 base and J 0 bases, leaving 8 bases between the germline ends. CDR3 protein: CASSQGAGSTDTQYF. Written as DNA, the CDR3 is TGTGCCAGCAGCCAAGGGGCGGGGAGCACAGATACGCAGTATTTT.

The chain uses TRBV7-2 and TRBJ2-5, with a weak D call TRBD1 (5 bases). The CDR3 has 14 residues. V lost 5 bases, J lost 1 base, and 11 bases lay in between. Looked up from germline, CDR1 is SGHTA and CDR2 is FQGNSA. CDR3 nucleotides: TGTGCCAGCAGCGCTTATGGGGCCCAAGAGACCCAGTACTTC. It encodes CASSAYGAQETQYF.

Only one count was recorded for this clone. The rearrangement uses TRBV7-2 and TRBJ2-1, with D perhaps TRBD1 (6 bases). The germline V and J ends were trimmed by 3 bases and 4 bases, with 13 bases remaining between them. Germline V gene data show CDR1 as SGHTA and CDR2 as FQGNSA. CDR3 length equals 15 residues. The CDR3, as DNA: TGTGCCAGCAGCTTGGATTACAGGGTTTACAATGAGCAGTTCTTC. Translated, it gives CASSLDYRVYNEQFF.

V usage is TRBV5-4 and J usage is TRBJ2-2, with 11 bases identical to TRBD1. This CDR3 is built from 17 residues. The germline CDR1 and CDR2 sequences are SGHNT and YYREEE (reference sequence). Germline trimming cut 10 bases from V and 1 base from J; bases unmatched to any gene: 12. This CDR3 reads CASTGTGGLLNTGELFF. The CDR3 coding sequence is TGTGCCTCCACCGGGACAGGGGGATTGTTGAACACCGGGGAGCTGTTTTTT.

This clone was found once. The CDR3 sequence: CASSPGQGGGEEQYF. As DNA, the CDR3 is TGTGCCAGCAGCCCTGGACAGGGAGGCGGAGAGGAGCAGTACTTC. V and J are TRBV7-9 and TRBJ2-7; TRBD1 agrees at 8 bases. The CDR3 covers 15 residues. Per the germline V gene, CDR1 is SEHNR and CDR2 is FQNEAQ (reference sequence). J was trimmed by 7 bases and V by 5 bases; bases with no gene match: 13.

This clone has just a few counts. This chain links TRBV28 with TRBJ1-1; tentatively, D is TRBD1 (5 bases). The CDR3 contains 12 residues. Germline V gives CDR1 MDHEN, CDR2 SYDVKM. The V end lost 6 bases, the J end lost 8 bases, and 13 bases lay between the germline ends. CDR3 protein: CASSSSRGEAFF. Written as DNA, the CDR3 is TGTGCCAGCAGCTCGTCCCGGGGGGAAGCTTTCTTT.

The chain uses TRBV7-8 and TRBJ1-5; TRBD1 aligns across 9 bases. V shed 4 bases, J shed 5 bases, and the junction held 9 bases outside the gene matches. Germline CDR1 SGHVS, CDR2 FQNEAQ. The CDR3 runs to 16 residues. The CDR3 bases are TGTGCCAGCAGCTGGGGGGACAGGGATTGGGATCAGCCCCAGCATTTT. Residues: CASSWGDRDWDQPQHF.

This clone was seen a single time. The chain carries TRBV28 and TRBJ2-7, with D possibly matching TRBD2 (5 bases). This CDR3 comprises 15 residues. Trimming took off 5 bases at V and 6 bases at J, with 20 bases between the two ends. CDR1 and CDR2 (germline): MDHEN, SYDVKM. The DNA of the CDR3 is TGTGCCAGCAGTCCTCCGGGGATGACTCGTTCCGAGCAGTACTTC. Its translation: CASSPPGMTRSEQYF.

Only a few counts were recorded for this clone. This rearrangement joins TRBV4-2 to TRBJ2-6, with TRBD2 as a possible D gene (5 bases). This CDR3 contains 17 residues. Trimming pared 2 bases from V and 4 bases from J, leaving 15 bases between. Germline V CDR1 and CDR2: LGHNA, YNFKEQ. CDR3 protein: CASSQNGDLGGANVLTF. In nucleotides, the CDR3 is TGTGCCAGCAGCCAAAACGGGGATTTGGGAGGGGCCAACGTCCTGACTTTC.

As to this clone: One junction end does not reproduce the germline sequence, and a read error may be involved. This chain uses TRBV14 with TRBJ2-1; 9 nucleotides line up with TRBD2. This CDR3 contains 16 residues. Per the germline V gene, CDR1 is SGHDN and CDR2 is FVKESK. CDR3 nucleotide sequence: TGTGCCGGCAGCCCGGCCGGGACTAGCCTCTACAATGAGCAGTTCTTC. As protein: CAGSPAGTSLYNEQFF.

The rearrangement links TRBV19 to TRBJ1-2; D is undetermined. Germline V lookup: CDR1 LNHDA, CDR2 SQIVND (reference sequence). This CDR3 is built from 11 residues. Trimming removed 6 bases from V and 7 bases from J, with 9 bases in between. CDR3 loop: CASSATLGYTF. For the CDR3, the DNA is TGTGCCAGTAGCGCGACACTTGGCTACACCTTC.

The chain recombines TRBV5-1 with TRBJ2-3, with D unclear. The germline gives CDR1 SGHRS, CDR2 YFSETQ. The V end lost 0 bases, the J end lost 0 bases, and 8 bases lay between the germline ends. This CDR3 has 15 amino acids. CDR3 in amino acids: CASSLVDSSTDTQYF. The CDR3 DNA is TGCGCCAGCAGCTTGGTAGACTCTAGCACAGATACGCAGTATTTT.